Here is one T cell receptor beta chain with its context. What it binds is unknown. The CDR3 has 15 amino acids. V lost 4 bases, J lost 4 bases, and 14 bases lay in between. Germline V gene lookup returns CDR1 SGHTA and CDR2 FQGTGA. The record originates from a study of OX40 agonist ivuxolimab in advanced cancers. TCRdb's copy holds only in-frame clones and misses some; the assay was immunoSEQ multiplex PCR. This table has approximately 50,000 clones, roughly 94% appearing once. Study-wide results and caveats: Averaging showed that CD8+ T cells had more expanded clones than CD4+ did.

The starting material was CD4+ or CD8+ T cells sorted from blood, obtained in a trial of the OX40 agonist ivuxolimab. The TCR was taken from an adult with an advanced solid tumor such as melanoma, head and neck, liver or kidney cancer. V usage is TRBV7-3 and J usage is TRBJ2-1; D remains ambiguous. CDR3 loop: CASSSADGEYNEQFF. CDR3 coding DNA: TGTGCCAGCAGCTCCGCCGACGGAGAGTACAATGAGCAGTTCTTC.